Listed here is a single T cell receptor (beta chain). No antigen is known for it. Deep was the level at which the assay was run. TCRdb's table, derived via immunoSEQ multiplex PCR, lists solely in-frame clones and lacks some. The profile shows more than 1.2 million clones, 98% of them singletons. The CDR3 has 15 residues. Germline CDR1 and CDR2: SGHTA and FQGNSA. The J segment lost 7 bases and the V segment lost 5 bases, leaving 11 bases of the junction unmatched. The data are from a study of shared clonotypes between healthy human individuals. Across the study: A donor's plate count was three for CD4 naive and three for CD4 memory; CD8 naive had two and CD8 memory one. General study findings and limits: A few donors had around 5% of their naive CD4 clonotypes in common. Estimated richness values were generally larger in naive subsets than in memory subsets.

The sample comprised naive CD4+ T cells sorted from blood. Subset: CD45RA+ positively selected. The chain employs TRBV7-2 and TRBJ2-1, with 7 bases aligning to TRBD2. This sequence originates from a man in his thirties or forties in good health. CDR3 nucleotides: TGTGCCAGCAGCACTAGAAGACAGCGGGATAATGAGCAGTTCTTC. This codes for CASSTRRQRDNEQFF.